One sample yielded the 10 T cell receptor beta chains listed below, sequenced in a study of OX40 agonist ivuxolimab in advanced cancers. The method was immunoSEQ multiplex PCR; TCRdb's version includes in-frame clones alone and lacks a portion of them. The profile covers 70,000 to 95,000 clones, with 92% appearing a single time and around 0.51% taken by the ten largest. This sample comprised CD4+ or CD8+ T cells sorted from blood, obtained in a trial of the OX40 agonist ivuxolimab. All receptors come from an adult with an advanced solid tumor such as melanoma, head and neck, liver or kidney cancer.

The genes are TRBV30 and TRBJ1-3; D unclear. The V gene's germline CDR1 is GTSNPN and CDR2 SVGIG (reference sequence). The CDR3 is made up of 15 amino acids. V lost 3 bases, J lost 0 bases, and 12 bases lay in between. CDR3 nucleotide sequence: TGTGCCTGGAGGGATGCCGGGATCTCTGGAAACACCATATATTTT. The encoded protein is CAWRDAGISGNTIYF. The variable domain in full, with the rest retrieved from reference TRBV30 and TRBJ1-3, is SQTIHQWPATLVQPVGSPLSLECTVEGTSNPNLYWYRQAAGRGLQLLFYSVGIGQISSEVPQNLSASRPQDRQFILSSKKLLLSDSGFYLCAWRDAGISGNTIYFGEGSWLTVV.

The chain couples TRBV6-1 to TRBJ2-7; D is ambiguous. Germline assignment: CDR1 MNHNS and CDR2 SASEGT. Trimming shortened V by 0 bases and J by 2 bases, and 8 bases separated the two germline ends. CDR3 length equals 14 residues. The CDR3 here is CASSEAEIPYEQYF. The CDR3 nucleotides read TGTGCCAGCAGTGAAGCGGAGATACCCTACGAGCAGTACTTC.

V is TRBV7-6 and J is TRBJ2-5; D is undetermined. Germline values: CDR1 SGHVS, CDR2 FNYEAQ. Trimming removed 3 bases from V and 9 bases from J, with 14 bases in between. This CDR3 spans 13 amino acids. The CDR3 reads CASSFGIPKAQYF. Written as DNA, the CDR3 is TGTGCCAGCAGCTTTGGGATCCCTAAGGCCCAGTACTTC.

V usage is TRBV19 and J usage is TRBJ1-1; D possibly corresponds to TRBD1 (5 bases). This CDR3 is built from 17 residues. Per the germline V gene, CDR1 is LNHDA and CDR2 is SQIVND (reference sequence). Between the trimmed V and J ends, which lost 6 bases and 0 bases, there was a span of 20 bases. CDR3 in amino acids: CASSRGTGLQLNTEAFF. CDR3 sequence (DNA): TGTGCCAGTAGCCGCGGGACGGGATTACAGTTGAACACTGAAGCTTTCTTT.

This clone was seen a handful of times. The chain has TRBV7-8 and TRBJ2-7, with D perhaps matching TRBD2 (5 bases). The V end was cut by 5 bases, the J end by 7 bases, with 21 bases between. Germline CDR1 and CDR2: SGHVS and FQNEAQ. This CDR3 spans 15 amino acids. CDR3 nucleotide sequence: TGTGCCAGCAGCGCCCTAATCACCGGTGAGGGTGAGCAGTACTTC. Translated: CASSALITGEGEQYF.

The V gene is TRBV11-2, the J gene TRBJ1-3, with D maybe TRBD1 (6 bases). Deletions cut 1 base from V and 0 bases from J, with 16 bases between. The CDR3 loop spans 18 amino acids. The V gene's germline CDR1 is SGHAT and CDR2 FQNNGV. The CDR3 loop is CASSLARTVHNSGNTIYF. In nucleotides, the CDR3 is TGTGCCAGCAGCTTAGCGAGGACAGTTCATAACTCTGGAAACACCATATATTTT.

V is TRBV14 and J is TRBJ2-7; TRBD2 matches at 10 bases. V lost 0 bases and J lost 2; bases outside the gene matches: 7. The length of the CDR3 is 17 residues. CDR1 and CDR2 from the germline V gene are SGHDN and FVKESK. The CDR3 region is CASSQDWGSGRAYEQYF. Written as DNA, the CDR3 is TGTGCCAGCAGCCAAGATTGGGGAAGCGGGAGGGCCTACGAGCAGTACTTC.

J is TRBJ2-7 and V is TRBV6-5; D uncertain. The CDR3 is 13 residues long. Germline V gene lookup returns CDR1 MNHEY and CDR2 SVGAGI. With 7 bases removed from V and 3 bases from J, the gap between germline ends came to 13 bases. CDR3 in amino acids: CASNPLARYEQYF. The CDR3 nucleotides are TGTGCCAGCAACCCTCTGGCCCGCTACGAGCAGTACTTC.

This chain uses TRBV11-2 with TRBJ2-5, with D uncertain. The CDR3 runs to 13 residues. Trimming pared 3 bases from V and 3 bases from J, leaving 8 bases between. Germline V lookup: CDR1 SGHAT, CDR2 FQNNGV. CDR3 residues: CASSFAGEETQYF. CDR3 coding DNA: TGTGCCAGCAGCTTTGCTGGGGAAGAGACCCAGTACTTC.

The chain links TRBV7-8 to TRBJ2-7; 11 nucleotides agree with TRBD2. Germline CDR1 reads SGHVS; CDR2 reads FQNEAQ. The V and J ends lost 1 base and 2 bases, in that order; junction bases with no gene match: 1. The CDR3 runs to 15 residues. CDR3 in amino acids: CASSLGLAGPYEQYF. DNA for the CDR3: TGTGCCAGCAGCTTAGGACTAGCGGGGCCCTACGAGCAGTACTTC.